The clone carrying this T cell receptor (beta chain) came up a few times. Antigen unknown. This may arise from a read error, as a much more abundant clone is one base away. This sample was taken from a study of molecular identifiers for immune sequencing clone quantification. Background on the study: Replicates involved a five-way split of RNA from around 20,000 or 100,000 naive CD8 cells, with sequencing of four. General observations from the study: Clones above 20 RNA copies contained over 99% of effector molecules and under 1% of naive molecules. Sizes of clones that are highly expanded could be underestimated (if identical TCR molecules share a barcode).

TCRdb reanalysed the PCR reads using MiXCR and keeps one entry per CDR3 protein. Among tens of thousands of distinct CDR3 sequences listed, around 20% were seen once. The CDR3 has 14 residues. V was shortened by 6 bases and J by 1 base, with 13 bases between the two germline ends. Germline lookup yields CDR1 MNHEY and CDR2 SMNVEV (reference sequence). Sequencing was carried out using naive CD8+ T cells from blood, with Jurkat cell RNA spiked in. Subset: FACS-sorted CD8+CD4-CCR7+CD45RA+ naive T cells. The TCR was taken from a human donor in good health. Some libraries in this study had Jurkat cell RNA spiked in. This rearrangement joins TRBV27 to TRBJ2-7; possible D gene TRBD2, 5 bases. The CDR3 bases are TGTGCCAGCAGCGCCGGGATGCCTTCCTACGAGCAGTACTTC. Translation gives CASSAGMPSYEQYF.